A selection of T cell receptor beta chains follows, all from one sample in a study of post-analysis software for immune sequencing data. MiXCR, run by TCRdb on the PCR reads, gives a single entry per CDR3 protein. The table shows around 160,000 distinct CDR3 sequences, with roughly 40% occurring only once. The sample in question was blood, obtained after autologous hematopoietic stem cell transplantation. Receptors were obtained from a girl between 10 and 17 years old with multiple sclerosis. The CDR3 runs from the conserved cysteine through the conserved F or W. A D gene is named only where the DNA matches it firmly. Size is stated for part of the rows, as once, few or many counts, or as a class when the clone is expanded.

j_gene | v_gene | d_gene | abundance | CDR3aa | CDR3nt
TRBJ2-2 | TRBV28 | TRBD2 | few | CASSSGLAPGELFF | TGTGCCAGCAGTTCCGGACTAGCCCCCGGGGAGCTGTTTTTT
TRBJ1-2 | TRBV6-2/TRBV6-3 | TRBD1 | . | CASSYSGTGIYGYTF | TGTGCCAGCAGTTATTCCGGGACAGGGATCTATGGCTACACCTTC
TRBJ2-7 | TRBV6-1 | . | . | CASSVDRSHEQYF | TGTGCCAGCAGTGTCGACAGGAGTCACGAGCAGTACTTC
TRBJ2-1 | TRBV6-4 | . | . | CASKAADYRNNEQFF | TGTGCCAGCAAAGCGGCCGATTATCGTAACAATGAGCAGTTCTTC
TRBJ1-2 | TRBV6-5 | . | . | CASSSVGAGYIF | TGTGCCAGCAGTTCTGTAGGGGCTGGCTACATCTTC
TRBJ2-5 | TRBV10-2 | . | . | CASSTQGWETQYF | TGCGCCAGCAGTACCCAGGGTTGGGAGACCCAGTACTTC
TRBJ1-1 | TRBV11-2 | . | . | CASSTHWGTEAFF | TGTGCCAGCAGCACCCATTGGGGCACTGAAGCTTTCTTT
TRBJ1-5 | TRBV10-3 | . | few | CAINQGSNQPQHF | TGTGCCATCAACCAGGGGTCAAATCAGCCCCAGCATTTT
TRBJ2-1 | TRBV4-2 | . | . | CASSPLEVSFNEQFF | TGTGCCAGCAGCCCACTAGAGGTTTCTTTCAATGAGCAGTTCTTC
TRBJ2-7 | TRBV4-1 | TRBD2 | few | CASSQDPSGSSYEQYF | TGCGCCAGCAGCCAGGACCCTAGCGGGAGTTCGTACGAGCAGTACTTC
TRBJ2-3 | TRBV28 | . | . | CAIATTDTQYF | TGTGCCATTGCGACAACTGATACGCAGTATTTT
TRBJ2-3 | TRBV11-2 | . | . | CASSPEIGGTQYF | TGTGCCAGCAGCCCAGAGATCGGGGGTACGCAGTATTTT
TRBJ1-5 | TRBV5-5 | . | . | CASSLGWGAQPQHF | TGTGCCAGCAGCTTGGGTTGGGGGGCTCAGCCCCAGCATTTT
TRBJ2-5 | TRBV6-2/TRBV6-3 | . | many | CASSTTAQETQYF | TGTGCCAGCAGCACGACTGCGCAAGAGACCCAGTACTTC
TRBJ2-2 | TRBV24-1 | TRBD2 | . | CATSDRTSGGTGELFF | TGTGCCACCAGTGACCGGACTAGCGGGGGCACCGGGGAGCTGTTTTTT
TRBJ2-3 | TRBV5-1 | . | once | CASSLWQASTDTQYF | TGCGCCAGCAGCTTGTGGCAGGCGAGCACAGATACGCAGTATTTT
TRBJ2-4 | TRBV12-3/TRBV12-4 | TRBD2 | . | CASSWGLAENTQYF | TGTGCCAGCAGTTGGGGACTAGCGGAAAACACTCAGTACTTC
TRBJ2-4 | TRBV12-3/TRBV12-4 | . | . | CASSPGRAKNIQYF | TGTGCCAGCAGCCCCGGCAGAGCCAAAAACATTCAGTACTTC
TRBJ1-2 | TRBV6-2/TRBV6-3 | . | . | CASSRGGPANYGYTF | TGTGCCAGCAGCCGTGGTGGTCCAGCTAACTATGGCTACACCTTC
TRBJ2-7 | TRBV7-8 | . | . | CASSSTRSAYYEQYF | TGTGCCAGCAGCTCCACACGGAGCGCCTACTACGAGCAGTACTTC
TRBJ2-5 | TRBV7-9 | TRBD2 | . | CASSLDSLAGEQYF | TGTGCCAGCAGCTTAGATTCGCTAGCGGGAGAGCAGTACTTC
TRBJ1-1 | TRBV7-2 | . | . | CASSLDFSRNTEAFF | TGTGCCAGCAGCTTAGATTTCTCAAGGAACACTGAAGCTTTCTTT
TRBJ1-2 | TRBV7-9 | . | . | CASSSFLSLYGYTF | TGTGCCAGCAGCTCCTTTCTTTCCCTTTATGGCTACACCTTC
TRBJ2-3 | TRBV27 | . | few | CASSIKQGTTQYF | TGTGCCAGCAGTATTAAACAGGGTACCACGCAGTATTTT
TRBJ2-1 | TRBV4-3 | . | many | CASSQVGQGAGGPYNEQFF | TGCGCCAGCAGCCAAGTCGGGCAGGGGGCGGGAGGGCCCTACAATGAGCAGTTCTTC
TRBJ1-4 | TRBV10-3 | . | few | CAARGGDEKLFF | TGTGCCGCCAGAGGGGGGGACGAAAAACTGTTTTTT
TRBJ2-2 | TRBV13 | TRBD2 | . | CASSPALGAGGPTGELFF | TGTGCCAGCAGCCCCGCGTTGGGAGCGGGAGGGCCCACCGGGGAGCTGTTTTTT
TRBJ1-1 | TRBV18 | . | few | CASSPMNTEAFF | TGTGCCAGCTCACCAATGAACACTGAAGCTTTCTTT
TRBJ2-6 | TRBV5-5 | . | . | CASSQFREAGANVPTF | TGTGCCAGCAGCCAATTCAGGGAGGCTGGGGCCAACGTCCCGACTTTC
TRBJ2-1 | TRBV20-1 | TRBD2 | few | CSAPTGLAVYNEQFF | TGCAGTGCACCAACCGGACTAGCGGTATACAATGAGCAGTTCTTC
TRBJ2-7 | TRBV15 | TRBD1 | . | CATSSWTGPQYF | TGTGCCACCAGCAGTTGGACAGGGCCGCAGTACTTC
TRBJ2-5 | TRBV27 | TRBD2 | many | CASSRNAGTSGETQYF | TGTGCCAGCAGTCGCAACGCCGGGACTAGCGGAGAGACCCAGTACTTC
TRBJ2-1 | TRBV11-3 | TRBD1 | . | CTSRDRDSDNEQFF | TGTACCAGCAGGGACCGGGACAGCGACAATGAGCAGTTCTTC
TRBJ1-2 | TRBV9 | . | . | CASSVDPWGYTF | TGTGCCAGCAGCGTAGACCCCTGGGGCTACACCTTC
TRBJ1-1 | TRBV6-2/TRBV6-3 | . | . | CASSPINMNTEAFF | TGTGCCAGCAGTCCCATAAACATGAACACTGAAGCTTTCTTT
TRBJ2-1 | TRBV7-7 | TRBD2 | . | CASSASSGTSGEQFF | TGTGCTAGCAGCGCCTCGTCCGGGACTAGCGGAGAGCAGTTCTTC
TRBJ1-1 | TRBV15 | TRBD1 | few | CATSRASRGTENTEAFF | TGTGCCACCAGCAGAGCCTCTCGAGGGACAGAGAACACTGAAGCTTTCTTT
TRBJ1-2 | TRBV20-1 | . | few | CSASPGETYGYTF | TGCAGTGCTAGCCCAGGGGAGACCTATGGCTACACCTTC
TRBJ2-7 | TRBV5-1 | . | . | CASRGGEDYEQYF | TGCGCCAGCCGGGGCGGAGAAGATTACGAGCAGTACTTC
TRBJ2-1 | TRBV6-5 | . | . | CASSYRVRLGFDNEQFF | TGTGCCAGCAGTTACCGAGTACGCCTCGGTTTTGACAATGAGCAGTTCTTC
TRBJ2-1 | TRBV11-2 | TRBD2 | few | CASSRTSGSGLNYNEQFF | TGTGCCAGCAGCAGGACTAGCGGGAGTGGCCTGAACTACAATGAGCAGTTCTTC
TRBJ1-1 | TRBV20-1 | . | once | CSAQGVTEAFF | TGCAGTGCCCAGGGTGTCACTGAAGCTTTCTTT
TRBJ1-2 | TRBV6-5 | . | . | CASSYGVNYGYTF | TGTGCCAGCAGTTACGGGGTTAACTATGGCTACACCTTC
TRBJ1-1 | TRBV2 | . | . | CASTRVILNTEAFF | TGTGCCAGCACCAGGGTTATTCTGAACACTGAAGCTTTCTTT
TRBJ2-7 | TRBV7-2 | . | . | CASSKGFSSYEQYF | TGTGCCAGCAGTAAGGGCTTCAGCTCCTACGAGCAGTACTTC
TRBJ2-3 | TRBV5-1 | TRBD2 | . | CASGHLAGGPDTQYF | TGCGCCAGCGGACATCTAGCGGGAGGCCCGGATACGCAGTATTTT
TRBJ1-5 | TRBV27 | . | once | CASARTDFNQPQHF | TGTGCCAGCGCGAGGACAGACTTTAATCAGCCCCAGCATTTT
TRBJ2-7 | TRBV20-1 | . | . | CSATPIKAGYEQYF | TGCAGTGCTACTCCGATCAAGGCAGGTTACGAGCAGTACTTC
TRBJ2-7 | TRBV5-6 | TRBD2 | many | CASSPGPGTSEQYF | TGTGCCAGCAGCCCAGGGCCGGGGACTAGCGAGCAGTACTTC
TRBJ2-5 | TRBV20-1 | TRBD2 | . | CSARDTSGGATQYF | TGCAGTGCTAGAGATACGAGCGGGGGGGCGACCCAGTACTTC
TRBJ2-1 | TRBV4-3 | . | few | CASSQDFNHANEQFF | TGCGCCAGCAGCCAAGATTTTAACCACGCCAATGAGCAGTTCTTC
TRBJ2-1 | TRBV10-3 | TRBD2 | many | CAISGGLAGDPRGDEQFF | TGTGCCATCAGTGGGGGACTAGCGGGAGATCCCCGGGGGGATGAGCAGTTCTTC
TRBJ2-5 | TRBV7-8 | TRBD1 | . | CASSRRDRKETQYF | TGTGCCAGCAGCCGCAGGGACAGAAAAGAGACCCAGTACTTC
TRBJ2-5 | TRBV10-3 | TRBD2 | . | CASIWGGNRETQYF | TGTGCCAGCATCTGGGGGGGGAATCGGGAGACCCAGTACTTC
TRBJ1-1 | TRBV4-3 | . | . | CASSQDYPGTGTEAFF | TGCGCCAGCAGCCAAGATTATCCAGGGACGGGCACTGAAGCTTTCTTT
TRBJ2-5 | TRBV29-1 | . | many | CSVAKETQYF | TGCAGCGTCGCAAAAGAGACCCAGTACTTC
TRBJ2-2 | TRBV30 | TRBD2 | once | CAWRAGREDGELFF | TGTGCCTGGAGGGCCGGGAGGGAGGACGGGGAGCTGTTTTTT
TRBJ1-1 | TRBV20-1 | . | many | CSAPGPRGEAFF | TGCAGTGCCCCGGGCCCCCGCGGTGAAGCTTTCTTT
TRBJ2-5 | TRBV7-8 | TRBD2 | . | CASSLGLAKETQYF | TGTGCCAGCAGCCTGGGACTAGCCAAAGAGACCCAGTACTTC
TRBJ2-7 | TRBV28 | . | . | CASSIGVHYEQYF | TGTGCCAGCAGTATAGGGGTCCACTACGAGCAGTACTTC